The rows below give T cell receptor beta chains drawn from one sample of a study of spatial heterogeneity in lung cancer. TCRdb independently ran MiXCR on the 5' RACE reads; one entry per CDR3 protein. The table lists around 6,000 distinct CDR3 sequences, 17% of them singletons. The source material was lung tumor tissue, sampled at surgery. Source of these receptors: a male donor with early-stage non-small cell lung cancer. Both conserved end residues are part of each CDR3. Fields, in order: J gene, V gene, D gene, clone size, CDR3 DNA, CDR3 protein. A D gene is named only where the DNA matches it firmly. The size of a clone is reported for some rows only, either as once, few or many, or as a class for expanded clones.

>TRBJ2-1|TRBV20-1|TRBD1|medium-sized
TGCAGTGCTAGAGCCAGACAGGGAAGCTCCTACAATGAGCAGTTCTTC
CSARARQGSSYNEQFF
>TRBJ1-1|TRBV20-1|TRBD1|many
TGCAGTGCCCCCGGATCAGGGGGTTCAAACACTGAAGCTTTCTTT
CSAPGSGGSNTEAFF
>TRBJ2-1|TRBV10-3|NA|many
TGTGCCATCAGTGATAAGGGAAACAATGAGCAGTTCTTC
CAISDKGNNEQFF
>TRBJ2-5|TRBV29-1|TRBD1|medium-sized
TGCAGCGTTGCGATGACAGGGCCGGGGGAGACCCAGTACTTC
CSVAMTGPGETQYF
>TRBJ2-3|TRBV7-6|TRBD2|medium-sized
TGTGCCAGCAGCTTAGCGGGAGGGAGTGTAGATACGCAGTATTTT
CASSLAGGSVDTQYF
>TRBJ2-2|TRBV7-7|NA|NA
TGTGCCAGCAGCTCCACTTACACCGGGGAGCTGTTTTTT
CASSSTYTGELFF
>TRBJ2-5|TRBV29-1|TRBD1|many
TGCAGCGCCGACGGACAGGTCGGAGAGACCCAGTACTTC
CSADGQVGETQYF
>TRBJ1-2|TRBV4-1|TRBD1|few
TGCGCCAGCAGCCAGGGGACAGGGGGCTATGGCTACACCTTC
CASSQGTGGYGYTF
>TRBJ2-7|TRBV28|TRBD2|medium-sized
TGTGCCAGCAGTCCCTTGACTAGCGCGAGCTCCTACGAGCAGTACTTC
CASSPLTSASSYEQYF
>TRBJ2-1|TRBV5-1|NA|medium-sized
TGCGCCAGCAGCTTGGATGCGGTTGCAGGTGATGAGCAGTTCTTC
CASSLDAVAGDEQFF
>TRBJ2-1|TRBV24-1|TRBD1|medium-sized
TGTGCCACCAGTTTGGGACAGGGGGGGACCAATGAGCAGTTCTTC
CATSLGQGGTNEQFF
>TRBJ2-6|TRBV6-2/TRBV6-3|NA|many
TGTGCCAGCGGTCCGGGGGTCTCTGGGGCCAACGTCCTGACTTTC
CASGPGVSGANVLTF
>TRBJ2-4|TRBV20-1|TRBD2|medium-sized
TGCAGTGCGGGGACTAGCGGGGAAAACATTCAGTACTTC
CSAGTSGENIQYF
>TRBJ2-1|TRBV9|NA|NA
TGTGCCAGCCACCTGCTGGGGTGTGAGCAGTTCTTC
CASHLLGCEQFF
>TRBJ1-5|TRBV29-1|NA|medium-sized
TGCAGCGCAAGACTCTCGGGAGGGCAGCCCCAGCATTTT
CSARLSGGQPQHF
>TRBJ2-7|TRBV18|NA|few
TGTGCCAGCTCACCTTCGACAGGCCAAGGGACCTACGAGCAGTACTTC
CASSPSTGQGTYEQYF
>TRBJ2-5|TRBV5-1|NA|few
TGCGCCAGCAGCTTGGTGTCTACTCAAGAGACCCAGTACTTC
CASSLVSTQETQYF
>TRBJ2-1|TRBV5-1|TRBD1|many
TGCGCCAGTAACCGGGACAGGGGAGAAAATGAGCAGTTCTTC
CASNRDRGENEQFF
>TRBJ2-1|TRBV27|NA|medium-sized
TGTGCCAGCAGTTTAGATCAGTCGGGCTACAATGAGCAGTTCTTC
CASSLDQSGYNEQFF
>TRBJ2-3|TRBV6-2/TRBV6-3|NA|NA
TGTGCCAGCAGGGAGCCATCTTTTGATACGCAGTATTTT
CASREPSFDTQYF